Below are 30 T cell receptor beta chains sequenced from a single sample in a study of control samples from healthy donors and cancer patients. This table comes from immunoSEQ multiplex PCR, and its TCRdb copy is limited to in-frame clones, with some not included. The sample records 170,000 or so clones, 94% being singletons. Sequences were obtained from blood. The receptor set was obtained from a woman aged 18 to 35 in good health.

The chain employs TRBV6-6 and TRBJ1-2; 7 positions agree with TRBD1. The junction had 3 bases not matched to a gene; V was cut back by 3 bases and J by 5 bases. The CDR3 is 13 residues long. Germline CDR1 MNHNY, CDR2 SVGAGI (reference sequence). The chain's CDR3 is CASSYGTEYGYTF. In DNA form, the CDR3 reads TGTGCCAGCAGTTATGGGACAGAATATGGCTACACCTTC.

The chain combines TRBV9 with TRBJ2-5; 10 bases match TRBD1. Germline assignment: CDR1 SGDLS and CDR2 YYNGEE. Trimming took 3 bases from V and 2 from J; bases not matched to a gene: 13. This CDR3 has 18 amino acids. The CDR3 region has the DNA TGTGCCAGCAGCGCTGAAGACAGGGGGCTAGCAAAACAAGAGACCCAGTACTTC. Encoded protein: CASSAEDRGLAKQETQYF. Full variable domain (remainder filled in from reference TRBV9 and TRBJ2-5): DSGVTQTPKHLITATGQRVTLRCSPRSGDLSVYWYQQSLDQGLQFLIQYYNGEERAKGNILERFSAQQFPDLHSELNLSSLELGDSALYFCASSAEDRGLAKQETQYFGPGTRLLVL.

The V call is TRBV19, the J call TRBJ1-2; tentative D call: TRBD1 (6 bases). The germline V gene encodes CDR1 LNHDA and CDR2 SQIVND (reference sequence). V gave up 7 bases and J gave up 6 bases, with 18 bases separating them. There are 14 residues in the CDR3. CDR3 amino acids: CASTRTESVNGYTF. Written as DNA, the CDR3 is TGTGCCAGTACCCGGACAGAATCGGTAAATGGCTACACCTTC.

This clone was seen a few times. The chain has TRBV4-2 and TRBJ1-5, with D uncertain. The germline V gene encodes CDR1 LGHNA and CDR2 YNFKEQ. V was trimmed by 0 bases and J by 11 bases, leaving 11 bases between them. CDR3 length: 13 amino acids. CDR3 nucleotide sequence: TGTGCCAGCAGCCAAGATAGGTGGGCATCCCAGCATTTT. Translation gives CASSQDRWASQHF.

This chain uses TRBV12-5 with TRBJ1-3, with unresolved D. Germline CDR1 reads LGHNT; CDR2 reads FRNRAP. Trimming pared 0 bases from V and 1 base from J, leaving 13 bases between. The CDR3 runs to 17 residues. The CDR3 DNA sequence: TGTGCTAGTGGTTTGGTCCCCGGACTCTTTTCTGGAAACACCATATATTTT. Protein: CASGLVPGLFSGNTIYF. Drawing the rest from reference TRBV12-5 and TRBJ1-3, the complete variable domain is DARVTQTPRHKVTEMGQEVTMRCQPILGHNTVFWYRQTMMQGLELLAYFRNRAPLDDSGMPKDRFSAEMPDATLATLKIQPSEPRDSAVYFCASGLVPGLFSGNTIYFGEGSWLTVV.

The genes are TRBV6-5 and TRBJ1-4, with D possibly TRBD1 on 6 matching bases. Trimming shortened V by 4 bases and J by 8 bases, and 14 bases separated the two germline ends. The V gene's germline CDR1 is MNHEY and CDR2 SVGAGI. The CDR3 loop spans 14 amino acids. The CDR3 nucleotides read TGTGCCAGCAGTTCATCAGGGGCGCACGAAAAACTGTTTTTT. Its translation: CASSSSGAHEKLFF.

The CDR3 loop reads CASAQKLYSPLHF. Written as DNA, the CDR3 is TGTGCCAGCGCACAAAAACTTTATTCACCCCTCCACTTT. The chain carries TRBV12-3 or TRBV12-4 and TRBJ1-6; D is unclear. Trimming removed 8 bases from V and 8 bases from J, with 13 bases in between. The CDR3 is made up of 13 amino acids.

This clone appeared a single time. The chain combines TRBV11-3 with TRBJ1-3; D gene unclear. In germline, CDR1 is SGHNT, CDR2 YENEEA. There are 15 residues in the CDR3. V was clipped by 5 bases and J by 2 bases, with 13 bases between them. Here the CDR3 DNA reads TGTGCCAGCAGCCCACAAACTTCCACTGGAAACACCATATATTTT. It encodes CASSPQTSTGNTIYF.

The CDR3 sequence is CSVDPLLSYNEQFF. Here the CDR3 DNA reads TGCAGCGTTGATCCCCTTCTCTCCTACAATGAGCAGTTCTTC. This sequence joins TRBV29-1 and TRBJ2-1, with D unresolved. This CDR3 is built from 14 residues. Trimming took 3 bases from V and 0 from J, leaving 9 bases between them. From germline, CDR1 is SQVTM and CDR2 ANQGSEA.

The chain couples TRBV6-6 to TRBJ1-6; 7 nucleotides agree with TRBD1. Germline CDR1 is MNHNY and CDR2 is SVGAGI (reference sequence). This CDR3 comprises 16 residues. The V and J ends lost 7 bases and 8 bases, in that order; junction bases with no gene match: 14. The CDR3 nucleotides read TGTGCCAGCATTGGGGGGTGGGGACAGAGCCATTCACCCCTCCACTTT. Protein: CASIGGWGQSHSPLHF.

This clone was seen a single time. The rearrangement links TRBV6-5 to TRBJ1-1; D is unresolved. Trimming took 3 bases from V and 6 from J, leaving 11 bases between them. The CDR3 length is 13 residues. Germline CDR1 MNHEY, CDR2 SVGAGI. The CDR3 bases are TGTGCCAGCAGTTATGGTAGCTCGGCTGAAGCTTTCTTT. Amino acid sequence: CASSYGSSAEAFF.

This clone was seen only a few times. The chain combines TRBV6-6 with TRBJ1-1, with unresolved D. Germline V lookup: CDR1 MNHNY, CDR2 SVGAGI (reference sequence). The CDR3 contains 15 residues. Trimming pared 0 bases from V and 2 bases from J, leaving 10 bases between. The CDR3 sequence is CASSYSAEENTEAFF. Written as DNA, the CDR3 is TGTGCCAGCAGTTACTCGGCAGAGGAAAACACTGAAGCTTTCTTT.

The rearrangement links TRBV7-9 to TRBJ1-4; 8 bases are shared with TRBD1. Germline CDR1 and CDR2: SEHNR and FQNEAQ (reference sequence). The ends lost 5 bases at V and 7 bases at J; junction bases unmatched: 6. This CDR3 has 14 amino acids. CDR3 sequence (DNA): TGTGCCAGCAGCCCCGGACAGGGCTTTGAAAAACTGTTTTTT. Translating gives CASSPGQGFEKLFF.

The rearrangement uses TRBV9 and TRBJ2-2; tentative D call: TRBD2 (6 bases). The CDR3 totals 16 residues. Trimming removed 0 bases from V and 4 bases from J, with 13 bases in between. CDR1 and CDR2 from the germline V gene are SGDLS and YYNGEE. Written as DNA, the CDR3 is TGTGCCAGCAGCGTAGACGGCGGGACCGTCACCGGGGAGCTGTTTTTT. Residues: CASSVDGGTVTGELFF.

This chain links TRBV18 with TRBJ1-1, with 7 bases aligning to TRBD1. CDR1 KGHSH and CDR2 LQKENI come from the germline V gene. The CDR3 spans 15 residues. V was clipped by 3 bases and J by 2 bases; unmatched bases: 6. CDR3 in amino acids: CASSPKDRVNTEAFF. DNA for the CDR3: TGTGCCAGCTCACCTAAAGACAGGGTTAACACTGAAGCTTTCTTT.

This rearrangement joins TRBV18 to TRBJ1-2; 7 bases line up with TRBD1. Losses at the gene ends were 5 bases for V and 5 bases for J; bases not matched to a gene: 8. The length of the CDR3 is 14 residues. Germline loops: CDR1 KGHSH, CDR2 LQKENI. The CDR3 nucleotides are TGTGCCAGCTCATCCCCGGGACAGAGGTATGGCTACACCTTC. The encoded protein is CASSSPGQRYGYTF.

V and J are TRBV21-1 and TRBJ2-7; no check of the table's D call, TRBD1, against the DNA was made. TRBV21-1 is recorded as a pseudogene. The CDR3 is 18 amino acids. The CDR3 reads CASSLPGEGGTGRREQYF. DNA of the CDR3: TGTGCCAGCAGCCTCCCCGGAGAGGGCGGGACAGGGAGACGGGAGCAGTACTTC.

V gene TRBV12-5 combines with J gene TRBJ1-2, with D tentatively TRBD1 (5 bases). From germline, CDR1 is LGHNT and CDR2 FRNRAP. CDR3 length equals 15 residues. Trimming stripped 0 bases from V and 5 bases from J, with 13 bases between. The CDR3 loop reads CASGLVGDSLYGYTF. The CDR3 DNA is TGTGCTAGTGGTTTGGTAGGGGACTCTCTTTATGGCTACACCTTC.

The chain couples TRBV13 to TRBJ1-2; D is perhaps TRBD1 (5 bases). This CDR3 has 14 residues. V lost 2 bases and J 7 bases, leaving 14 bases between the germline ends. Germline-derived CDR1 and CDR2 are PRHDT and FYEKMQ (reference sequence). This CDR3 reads CASSLKTAGGGYTF. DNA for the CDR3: TGTGCCAGCAGCTTAAAAACAGCGGGGGGTGGCTACACCTTC.

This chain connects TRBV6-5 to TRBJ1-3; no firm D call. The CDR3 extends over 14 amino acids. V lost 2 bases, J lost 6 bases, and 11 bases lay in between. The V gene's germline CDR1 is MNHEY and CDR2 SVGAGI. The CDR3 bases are TGTGCCAGCAGTTACCTCCGGACGAAAAACACCATATATTTT. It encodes CASSYLRTKNTIYF.

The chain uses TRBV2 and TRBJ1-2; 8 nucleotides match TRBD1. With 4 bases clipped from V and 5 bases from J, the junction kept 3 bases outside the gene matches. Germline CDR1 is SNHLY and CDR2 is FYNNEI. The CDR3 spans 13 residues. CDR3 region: CASSATGEYGYTF. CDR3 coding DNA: TGTGCCAGCAGTGCGACAGGGGAATATGGCTACACCTTC. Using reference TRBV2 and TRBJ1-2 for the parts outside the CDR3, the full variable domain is EPEVTQTPSHQVTQMGQEVILRCVPISNHLYFYWYRQILGQKVEFLVSFYNNEISEKSEIFDDQFSVERPDGSNFTLKIRSTKLEDSAMYFCASSATGEYGYTFGSGTRLTVV.

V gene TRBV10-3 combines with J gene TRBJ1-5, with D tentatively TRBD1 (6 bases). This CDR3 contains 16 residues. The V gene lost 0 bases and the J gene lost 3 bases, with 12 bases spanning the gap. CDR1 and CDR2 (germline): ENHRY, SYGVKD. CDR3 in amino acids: CAISESRGPLNQPQHF. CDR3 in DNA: TGTGCCATCAGTGAGTCGCGGGGGCCACTCAATCAGCCCCAGCATTTT.

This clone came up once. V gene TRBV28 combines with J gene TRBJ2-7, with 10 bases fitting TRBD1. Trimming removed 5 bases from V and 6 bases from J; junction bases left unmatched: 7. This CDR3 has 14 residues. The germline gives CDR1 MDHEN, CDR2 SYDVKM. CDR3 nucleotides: TGTGCCAGCAGTCTGCCTGGGACAGGGGCCGAGCAGTACTTC. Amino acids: CASSLPGTGAEQYF.

The CDR3 spells CASSYVNLETQYF. Here the CDR3 DNA reads TGTGCCAGCAGTTACGTTAATCTGGAGACCCAGTACTTC. The rearrangement uses TRBV5-6 and TRBJ2-5; no definite D call. This CDR3 comprises 13 residues. Per germline, CDR1 SGHDT and CDR2 YYEEEE. V shed 5 bases and J shed 5 bases, with 13 bases lying between them.

DNA for the CDR3: TGTGCCAGCAGCTCCCCCCGAACGTTTCTGAACACTGAAGCTTTCTTT. This encodes CASSSPRTFLNTEAFF. J is TRBJ1-1 and V is TRBV13; D is unresolved. The CDR3 runs 16 residues. Trimming took 4 bases from V and 0 from J, leaving 15 bases between them. Germline CDR1 PRHDT, CDR2 FYEKMQ (reference sequence).

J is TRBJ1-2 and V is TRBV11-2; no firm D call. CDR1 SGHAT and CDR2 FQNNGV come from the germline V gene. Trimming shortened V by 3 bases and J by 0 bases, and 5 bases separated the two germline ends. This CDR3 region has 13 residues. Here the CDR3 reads CASSFSSNYGYTF. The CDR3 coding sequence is TGTGCCAGCAGCTTCAGTTCTAACTATGGCTACACCTTC.

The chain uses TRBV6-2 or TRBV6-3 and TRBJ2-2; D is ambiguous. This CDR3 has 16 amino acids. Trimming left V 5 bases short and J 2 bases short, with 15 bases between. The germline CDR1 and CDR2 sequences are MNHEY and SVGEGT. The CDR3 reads CASSPRRAFNTGELFF. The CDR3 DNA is TGTGCCAGCAGTCCCCGCCGGGCGTTCAACACCGGGGAGCTGTTTTTT.

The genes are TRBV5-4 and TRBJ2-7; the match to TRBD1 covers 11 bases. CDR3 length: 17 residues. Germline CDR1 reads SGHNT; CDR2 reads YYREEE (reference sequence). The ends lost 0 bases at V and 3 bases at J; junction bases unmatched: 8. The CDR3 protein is CASSLASGQGGIYEQYF. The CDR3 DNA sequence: TGTGCCAGCAGCTTGGCCTCGGGACAGGGGGGGATCTACGAGCAGTACTTC.

The CDR3, as DNA: TGTGCCAGCAGCGACGGTCCGGGGGACACCCAGTACTTC. Encoded protein: CASSDGPGDTQYF. V and J are TRBV2 and TRBJ2-5, with D possibly being TRBD2 (6 bases). CDR3 size: 13 residues. The germline V gene encodes CDR1 SNHLY and CDR2 FYNNEI. Trimming took 6 bases from V and 8 from J, leaving 16 bases between them.

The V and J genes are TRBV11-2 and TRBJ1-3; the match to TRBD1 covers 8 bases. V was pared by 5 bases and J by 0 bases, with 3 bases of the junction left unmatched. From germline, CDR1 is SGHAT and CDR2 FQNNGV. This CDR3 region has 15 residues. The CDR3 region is CASSQGTGSGNTIYF. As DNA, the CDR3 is TGTGCCAGCAGCCAAGGGACAGGCTCTGGAAACACCATATATTTT. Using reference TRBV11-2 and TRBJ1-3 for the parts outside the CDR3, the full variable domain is EAGVAQSPRYKIIEKRQSVAFWCNPISGHATLYWYQQILGQGPKLLIQFQNNGVVDDSQLPKDRFSAERLKGVDSTLKIQPAKLEDSAVYLCASSQGTGSGNTIYFGEGSWLTVV.